This T cell receptor (beta chain) was found in a study of cytomegalovirus exposure and HLA in healthy donors. Study-wide findings and caveats: A later analysis associated about 18,000 TCR beta sequences with HLA alleles at a 0.05 false discovery rate.

At collection, donors were nominally healthy, but unrecorded immune exposures were probable. This clone was recorded a few times. Antigen specificity is unknown. CDR1 and CDR2 from the germline V gene are SGDLS and YYNGEE. V lost 3 bases, J lost 0 bases, and 13 bases stayed unmatched. This CDR3 comprises 18 residues. PCR primers comprised 60 Vbeta and 13 Jbeta primers. Only in-frame clones appear in the TCRdb table, and some are missing; sequencing was by immunoSEQ multiplex PCR. In the table there are some 170,000 clones, 75% to 90% of which are singletons. Sequenced input: PBMCs. This chain connects TRBV9 to TRBJ1-1; TRBD1 matches 8 bases. The receptor was isolated from a man between 25 and 39 years old in good health and CMV-seronegative. The CDR3, as DNA: TGTGCCAGCAGCGAAGCGGACAGGGACGGTAAGATGAACACTGAAGCTTTCTTT. It is translated as CASSEADRDGKMNTEAFF.